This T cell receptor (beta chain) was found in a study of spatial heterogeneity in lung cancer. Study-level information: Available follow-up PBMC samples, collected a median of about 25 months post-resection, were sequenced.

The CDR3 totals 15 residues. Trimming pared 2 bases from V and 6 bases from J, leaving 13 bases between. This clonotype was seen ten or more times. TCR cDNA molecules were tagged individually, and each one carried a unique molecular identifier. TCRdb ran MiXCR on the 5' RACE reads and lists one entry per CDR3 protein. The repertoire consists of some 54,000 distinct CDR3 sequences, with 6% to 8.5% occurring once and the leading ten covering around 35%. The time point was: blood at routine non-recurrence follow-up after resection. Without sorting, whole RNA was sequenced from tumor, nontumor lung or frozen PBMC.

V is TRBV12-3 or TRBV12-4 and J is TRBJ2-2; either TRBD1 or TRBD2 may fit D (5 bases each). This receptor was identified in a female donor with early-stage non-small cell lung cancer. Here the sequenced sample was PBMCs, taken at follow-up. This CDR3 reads CASSLRRGVPGELFF. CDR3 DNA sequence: TGTGCCAGCAGTTTAAGAAGAGGGGTCCCCGGGGAGCTGTTTTTT.